This TCR beta chain was captured in a study of T cells in Graves' hyperthyroidism and ophthalmopathy. Whole-study findings and limits: Ophthalmopathy was told apart from stable hyperthyroidism by a 13 V-J model. Most expanded thyroid clonotypes above 0.001 recurred in blood.

Each diagnosis drew on symptoms, thyroxine, TRAb, thyroid ultrasound and orbital computed tomography findings. With regard to this clonotype: Its antigen is not known.

Germline CDR1 reads MNHEY; CDR2 reads SMNVEV (reference sequence). This CDR3 comprises 13 residues. V gave up 6 bases and J gave up 1 base, with 10 bases separating them. TCR beta CDR3 regions were amplified from RNA. The study used the HTBI primer set for a first-round RT-PCR of the TCR CDR3. TCRdb itself ran the multiplex PCR reads through MiXCR, one entry per CDR3 protein. The table includes 400,000 or so distinct CDR3 sequences, nearly 15% detected once. This chain connects TRBV27 to TRBJ2-7, with D possibly TRBD1 on 5 matching bases. The sequence was collected from a woman in her fifties or sixties with Graves' ophthalmopathy. The sample comprised blood. The CDR3 protein is CASRGHQSYEQYF. The CDR3 nucleotides read TGTGCCAGCAGGGGGCACCAATCCTACGAGCAGTACTTC.